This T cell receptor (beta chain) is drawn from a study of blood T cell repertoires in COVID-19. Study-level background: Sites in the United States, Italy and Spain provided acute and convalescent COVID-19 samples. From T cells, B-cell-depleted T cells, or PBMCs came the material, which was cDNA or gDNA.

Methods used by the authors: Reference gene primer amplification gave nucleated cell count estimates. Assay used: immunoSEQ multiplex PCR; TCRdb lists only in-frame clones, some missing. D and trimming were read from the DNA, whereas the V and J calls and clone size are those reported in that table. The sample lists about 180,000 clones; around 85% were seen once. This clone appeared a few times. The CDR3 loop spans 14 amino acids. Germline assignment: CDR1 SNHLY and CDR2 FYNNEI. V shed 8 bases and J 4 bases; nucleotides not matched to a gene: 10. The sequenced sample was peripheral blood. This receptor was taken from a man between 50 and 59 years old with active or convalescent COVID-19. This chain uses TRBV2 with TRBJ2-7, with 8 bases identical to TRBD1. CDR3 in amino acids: CASELDREMYEQYF. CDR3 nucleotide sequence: TGTGCCAGCGAATTGGACAGGGAGATGTACGAGCAGTACTTC.